This T cell receptor (beta chain) is from a study of T cell responses to AZD1222 COVID-19 vaccine. Whole-study results and caveats: A rise in Spike-specific TCR breadth and depth followed two AZD1222 doses.

The trim removed 1 base at V and 5 bases at J, leaving 2 bases unmatched. In germline, CDR1 is KGHSH, CDR2 LQKENI. The CDR3 runs 13 residues. On this clone itself: Its matching antigen is unknown.

Clones were read by immunoSEQ multiplex PCR, and TCRdb kept only the in-frame ones, dropping some. The data show some 130,000 clones, roughly 93% seen once. The sequences come from peripheral blood, collected on day 0 of AZD1222 vaccination. This sequence joins TRBV18 and TRBJ2-7, with 7 bases fitting TRBD1. This sequence was found in an adult in good health. CDR3 residues: CASSPRDRNEQYF. The CDR3 region has the DNA TGTGCCAGCTCACCACGGGACAGAAACGAGCAGTACTTC.